This T cell receptor beta chain originates from a study of blood T cell repertoires in COVID-19. Assay used: immunoSEQ multiplex PCR; TCRdb lists only in-frame clones, some missing. The sample contains 650,000 to 800,000 clones, around 89% of which appear only once. Trimming cost V 1 base and J 0 bases, with 10 bases left between them. Germline lookup yields CDR1 SEHNR and CDR2 FQNEAQ (reference sequence). The CDR3 extends over 16 amino acids. The genes are TRBV7-9 and TRBJ1-5; tentatively, D is TRBD1 (6 bases). This TCR came from a woman aged 18-29 years with acute or convalescent COVID-19. Sequenced: peripheral blood. CDR3 nucleotides: TGTGCCAGCAGCTTAGGTGGACAGTTTAGCAATCAGCCCCAGCATTTT. Protein: CASSLGGQFSNQPQHF.